A single sample gave rise to the 26 T cell receptor beta chains below, sequenced in a study of PD-1 blockade in classical Hodgkin lymphoma (TCRdb year 2020). The library came from the immunoSEQ multiplex PCR assay. Not all clones reach the TCRdb copy of this immuneACCESS table, which keeps in-frame sequences only. Checked studies attribute under half of the gap to unresolved V genes and leave the rest unexplained. The sample table records approximately 160,000 clones; about 81% of these occur just once. The ten largest clones capture 7.5% to 10% of the sample. The meaning of the sample's time point label: cycle 2 day 1 (C2D1) of nivolumab. All trial patients had relapsed after autologous stem cell transplantation, with cohorts A, B and C differing in prior brentuximab vedotin exposure. This sample comprised peripheral blood mononuclear cells (PBMCs), obtained before the second cycle of nivolumab. These receptors originate from a human donor with classical Hodgkin lymphoma.

Remarks on this clone: At the DNA level, this CDR3 is encoded by other sequences in the same sample as well. The V gene is TRBV2, the J gene TRBJ2-3; 9 bases align to TRBD2. V gave up 4 bases and J gave up 1 base; unmatched junction bases: 0. This CDR3 comprises 14 residues. The germline V gene encodes CDR1 SNHLY and CDR2 FYNNEI. In DNA form, the CDR3 reads TGTGCCAGCAGTGGACTAGCGGGCACAGATACGCAGTATTTT. Amino acids: CASSGLAGTDTQYF.

In its sample, this clone ranks as medium-sized. The chain carries TRBV30 and TRBJ2-5, with D unclear. The V and J ends lost 1 base and 5 bases respectively, with 14 bases between them. This CDR3 is 14 amino acids long. The germline V gene encodes CDR1 GTSNPN and CDR2 SVGIG (reference sequence). The CDR3 DNA is TGTGCCTGGAGTGGGGTATGGGAACTGGAGACCCAGTACTTC. Its protein is CAWSGVWELETQYF.

The rearrangement joins TRBV4-3 to TRBJ2-1, with D possibly TRBD2 on 5 matching bases. CDR1 and CDR2 (germline): LGHNA, YSLEER. The CDR3 is made up of 13 amino acids. V was pared by 2 bases and J by 6 bases, with 8 bases between. CDR3: CASSQSSANEQFF. CDR3 nucleotides: TGCGCCAGCAGCCAAAGTAGCGCCAATGAGCAGTTCTTC.

The chain links TRBV5-4 to TRBJ2-1, with no clear D. Per the germline V gene, CDR1 is SGHNT and CDR2 is YYREEE (reference sequence). V was shortened by 5 bases and J by 5 bases, with 11 bases between the two germline ends. The CDR3 runs 13 residues. CDR3 coding DNA: TGTGCCAGCAGACCCCCTGGGAACAATGAGCAGTTCTTC. Its translation is CASRPPGNNEQFF.

This chain joins TRBV27 and TRBJ2-5; TRBD1 aligns across 9 bases. J was trimmed by 5 bases and V by 6 bases; bases with no gene match: 4. This CDR3 comprises 13 residues. CDR1 and CDR2 from the germline V gene are MNHEY and SMNVEV (reference sequence). This CDR3 is CASRSQGAETQYF. CDR3 DNA: TGTGCCAGCAGGTCACAGGGGGCCGAGACCCAGTACTTC.

V usage is TRBV7-9 and J usage is TRBJ2-3, with no clear D. CDR1 is SEHNR, CDR2 FQNEAQ, per germline (reference sequence). This CDR3 has 16 residues. Trimming removed 1 base at V and 0 bases at J, with 11 bases between. CDR3 sequence (DNA): TGTGCCAGCAGCTTAGTCCTGGCTAGTAGCACAGATACGCAGTATTTT. Amino acids: CASSLVLASSTDTQYF. The full variable domain, rest sourced from reference TRBV7-9 and TRBJ2-3, is DTGVSQNPRHKITKRGQNVTFRCDPISEHNRLYWYRQTLGQGPEFLTYFQNEAQLEKSRLLSDRFSAERPKGSFSTLEIQRTEQGDSAMYLCASSLVLASSTDTQYFGPGTRLTVL.

The chain joins TRBV19 to TRBJ2-7; TRBD2 matches 8 bases. The trim removed 6 bases at V and 0 bases at J, leaving 4 bases unmatched. This CDR3 has 14 residues. Germline CDR1 and CDR2: LNHDA and SQIVND (reference sequence). CDR3 sequence: CASSYGGGSYEQYF. CDR3 in DNA: TGTGCCAGTAGCTACGGGGGGGGCTCCTACGAGCAGTACTTC.

This clone came up a few times. The rearrangement uses TRBV10-3 and TRBJ2-5; no clear D gene. The CDR3 contains 13 residues. Trimming took off 6 bases at V and 3 bases at J, with 11 bases between the two ends. Germline V CDR1 and CDR2: ENHRY, SYGVKD. This CDR3 is CAISRAEEETQYF. As DNA, the CDR3 is TGTGCCATCAGCCGAGCCGAAGAAGAGACCCAGTACTTC.

The V and J genes are TRBV7-3 and TRBJ2-1; D is uncertain. Germline CDR1 SGHTA, CDR2 FQGTGA. The length of the CDR3 is 14 residues. V lost 1 base and J 8 bases, leaving 12 bases between the germline ends. The CDR3 bases are TGTGCCAGCAGCTTAAATTGGGGTTACGATGAGCAGTTCTTC. This codes for CASSLNWGYDEQFF.

There are a few counts of this clone. V gene TRBV6-4 combines with J gene TRBJ2-1; the match to TRBD1 covers 10 bases. The germline gives CDR1 MRHNA, CDR2 SNTAGT. Germline trimming cut 6 bases from V and 6 bases from J; bases unmatched to any gene: 5. This CDR3 is 14 amino acids long. The DNA for the CDR3 is TGTGCCAGCAGCAGGACAGGGGGAACCAATGAGCAGTTCTTC. Translated: CASSRTGGTNEQFF.

The genes are TRBV6-6 and TRBJ2-5; possible D gene TRBD1, 6 bases. Trimming shortened V by 7 bases and J by 0 bases, and 18 bases separated the two germline ends. CDR3 length: 16 amino acids. The germline gives CDR1 MNHNY, CDR2 SVGAGI (reference sequence). CDR3 nucleotides: TGTGCCAGCAATCAAATGACAGGCCCGTACCAAGAGACCCAGTACTTC. Translated, it gives CASNQMTGPYQETQYF.

V usage is TRBV10-3 and J usage is TRBJ1-4; D possibly corresponds to TRBD1 (5 bases). Germline V gives CDR1 ENHRY, CDR2 SYGVKD. Trimming stripped 6 bases from V and 7 bases from J, with 12 bases between. CDR3 length: 13 residues. CDR3 protein: CAIRAGLAEKLFF. The CDR3 nucleotides are TGTGCCATCAGGGCAGGGTTAGCTGAAAAACTGTTTTTT.

This clone has more than one count but fewer than ten. The chain carries TRBV10-3 and TRBJ1-5; 10 nucleotides align to TRBD1. This CDR3 region has 14 residues. Germline CDR1 reads ENHRY; CDR2 reads SYGVKD. V trimming: 4 bases; J trimming: 3 bases; junction bases outside the gene matches: 0. Written as DNA, the CDR3 is TGTGCCATCAGTGGACAGGGGGCCAATCAGCCCCAGCATTTT. It specifies CAISGQGANQPQHF.

This chain joins TRBV21-1 and TRBJ1-5; TRBD1, the D gene given by the table, was not confirmed from the DNA. TRBV21-1 is flagged as a pseudogene. The CDR3 is 13 residues long. The CDR3, as DNA: TGTGCCAGCACCACAGTGAACAATCAGCCCCAGCATTTT. Amino acids: CASTTVNNQPQHF.

The chain links TRBV5-1 to TRBJ2-2; D uncertain. Trimming took 6 bases from V and 2 from J, leaving 14 bases between them. The CDR3 contains 15 residues. CDR1 and CDR2 from the germline V gene are SGHRS and YFSETQ. The CDR3 nucleotides are TGCGCCAGCACCCCCTGGAGCCTAAACACCGGGGAGCTGTTTTTT. This translates into CASTPWSLNTGELFF. Drawing the rest from reference TRBV5-1 and TRBJ2-2, the complete variable domain is KAGVTQTPRYLIKTRGQQVTLSCSPISGHRSVSWYQQTPGQGLQFLFEYFSETQRNKGNFPGRFSGRQFSNSRSEMNVSTLELGDSALYLCASTPWSLNTGELFFGEGSRLTVL.

This clone was seen at least ten times. The chain is built from TRBV27 and TRBJ2-1; 11 bases are a match to TRBD2. Germline assignment: CDR1 MNHEY and CDR2 SMNVEV (reference sequence). V was pared by 2 bases and J by 4 bases, with 1 base of the junction left unmatched. The CDR3 runs 15 residues. Here the CDR3 DNA reads TGTGCCAGCAGTTTAACTAGCGGGAGATACAATGAGCAGTTCTTC. Its protein is CASSLTSGRYNEQFF.

This rearrangement joins TRBV9 to TRBJ1-2, with 7 bases fitting TRBD1. V gave up 3 bases and J gave up 5 bases; unmatched junction bases: 4. Germline CDR1 is SGDLS and CDR2 is YYNGEE. The CDR3 spans 13 residues. The CDR3, as DNA: TGTGCCAGCAGCGAGCGGACAGGTTATGGCTACACCTTC. Encoded protein: CASSERTGYGYTF.

CDR3 amino acids: CAIRGDGTNVLTF. DNA for the CDR3: TGTGCCATCAGAGGGGACGGGACCAACGTCCTGACTTTC. This chain links TRBV10-3 with TRBJ2-6; either TRBD1 or TRBD2 may fit D (5 bases each). CDR3 length equals 13 residues. Trimming shortened V by 6 bases and J by 8 bases, and 11 bases separated the two germline ends. Germline V CDR1 and CDR2: ENHRY, SYGVKD.

This clone was detected a few times. The chain couples TRBV27 to TRBJ2-6, with D perhaps matching TRBD1 or TRBD2 (5 bases each). Trimming cost V 5 bases and J 9 bases, with 17 bases left between them. The germline V gene has CDR1 MNHEY and CDR2 SMNVEV (reference sequence). The CDR3 length is 15 residues. As DNA, the CDR3 is TGTGCCAGCAGTCCCTGGGAGTATCAGGGCAACGTCCTGACTTTC. Its protein product is CASSPWEYQGNVLTF.

This clone has more than one count but fewer than ten. The chain is built from TRBV5-1 and TRBJ1-6; D gene uncertain. V was shortened by 1 base and J by 8 bases, with 10 bases between the two germline ends. The germline V gene has CDR1 SGHRS and CDR2 YFSETQ. This CDR3 spans 14 amino acids. Here the CDR3 reads CASSLKGYDSPLHF. CDR3 in DNA: TGCGCCAGCAGCTTGAAAGGGTATGATTCACCCCTCCACTTT.

The gene calls are TRBV28 and TRBJ1-2, with unresolved D. The CDR3 contains 13 residues. Trimming stripped 3 bases from V and 8 bases from J, with 13 bases between. The germline V gene encodes CDR1 MDHEN and CDR2 SYDVKM. The CDR3 DNA is TGTGCCAGCAGTTTTGGTACCTCTTGGGGCTACACCTTC. It encodes CASSFGTSWGYTF.

V usage is TRBV19 and J usage is TRBJ2-6; no definite D call. With 1 base removed from V and 1 base from J, the gap between germline ends came to 5 bases. The V gene's germline CDR1 is LNHDA and CDR2 SQIVND (reference sequence). The CDR3 extends over 15 amino acids. The CDR3 loop is CASSIAISGANVLTF. CDR3 nucleotides: TGTGCCAGTAGTATAGCCATATCTGGGGCCAACGTCCTGACTTTC.

This clone was seen more than once but under ten times. This sequence joins TRBV9 and TRBJ1-4, with 10 bases that match TRBD1. With V trimmed by 3 bases and J by 10 bases, 9 bases remained unmatched. CDR1 and CDR2 from the germline V gene are SGDLS and YYNGEE. This CDR3 comprises 15 residues. CDR3 DNA: TGTGCCAGCAGCGAGACGGACAGGGGGGAAGGAAAACTGTTTTTT. This codes for CASSETDRGEGKLFF.

This sequence joins TRBV11-1 and TRBJ2-3; possibly TRBD2 for D (5 bases). V gave up 7 bases and J gave up 2 bases, with 19 bases separating them. Germline CDR1 is SGHAT and CDR2 is FQDESV (reference sequence). CDR3 length: 16 amino acids. In DNA form, the CDR3 reads TGTGCCAGCAAGCAAACTAGGCCTTACCTCACAGATACGCAGTATTTT. Encoded protein: CASKQTRPYLTDTQYF.

V and J are TRBV29-1 and TRBJ1-1, with D hard to call. In germline, CDR1 is SQVTM, CDR2 ANQGSEA. The V end was cut by 6 bases, the J end by 4 bases, with 15 bases between. The CDR3 length is 13 residues. The CDR3 is CSVSAPGGTEAFF. Written as DNA, the CDR3 is TGCAGCGTCTCCGCCCCGGGTGGCACTGAAGCTTTCTTT. Together with reference TRBV29-1 and TRBJ1-1, the CDR3 gives the full variable domain: SAVISQKPSRDICQRGTSLTIQCQVDSQVTMMFWYRQQPGQSLTLIATANQGSEATYESGFVIDKFPISRPNLTFSTLTVSNMSPEDSSIYLCSVSAPGGTEAFFGQGTRLTVV.

Ten or more counts support this clone. The chain carries TRBV27 and TRBJ2-1; TRBD2 might be the D (6 bases). Trimming left V 5 bases short and J 5 bases short, with 7 bases between. CDR1 is MNHEY, CDR2 SMNVEV, per germline (reference sequence). The CDR3 covers 12 residues. CDR3: CASSERDNEQFF. The CDR3 DNA is TGTGCCAGCAGTGAGCGGGACAATGAGCAGTTCTTC.